This T cell receptor (beta chain) emerged from a study of blood T cell repertoires in COVID-19 (dated by TCRdb to the early 2020s). Regarding the complete study: Samples covering the acute and convalescent phases of COVID-19 were provided by collaborators in the United States, Italy and Spain. The prospective study material was composed of cDNA or gDNA derived from T cells, B-cell-depleted T cells, or PBMCs. The dataset comprised deeply sampled blood TCRbeta repertoires from subjects exposed to, actively infected with, or recovered from COVID-19. The repertoires were made available in a free public database intended to serve as a resource for research on the immune response to SARS-CoV-2. The samples were drawn from the first 160 participants of the ongoing ImmuneRACE study and from about 1,200 subjects provided by 6 global collaborators. Sample metadata almost always included a de-identified subject ID, COVID-19 status, age in years and sex. Where available, HLA class I and class II types were taken from metadata supplied by the sample provider and were not determined by assay-based typing.

Whole blood was collected in K2EDTA tubes by collaborating institutions according to the institutions' own protocols. Collaborator samples were shipped for TCRbeta analysis as frozen whole blood, isolated PBMCs, or DNA extracted from either sample type. The germline V gene (reference sequence) yields LNHDA for CDR1 and SQIVND for CDR2. The germline ends are 15 bases apart after V is trimmed by 5 bases and J by 4 bases. From the cysteine up to the phenylalanine, the CDR3 has a length of 15 residues. Of the read, only the CDR3 DNA is kept; its 45 bases are in frame from base 1. A word on this clone: Its recognized antigen is unknown. No base quality information exists; no much larger clone differs at one position.

Study-level results and caveats: The amount of clinical and demographic metadata varied by source and participant and was provided uncurated.

The immunoSEQ Assay, a bias-controlled multiplex PCR, was used to amplify TCRbeta CDR3 regions from genomic DNA. The original methods were these. Nucleated cell counts per sample were estimated from amplification of reference gene primers within the assay. To quantify the absolute abundance of each unique TCRbeta CDR3 rearrangement, sequence reads were collapsed and filtered. For each sample, productive Simpson clonality was calculated as the square root of Simpson's diversity index across productive rearrangements. In TCRdb, the immuneACCESS table is reduced to in-frame sequences with V and J assigned. These tables do not hold every clone; where another copy was compared, an unresolved V gene accounts for under half, and the others remain unexplained. The D gene and trimming were derived from the DNA, and the V and J assignments and clone size from that table. The sample profile shows 99,000 or so clones; approximately 81% of them were found once. About 40% of the sample is held by the ten biggest clonotypes.

The rearranged chain carries TRBV19 and TRBJ1-5; the D gene remains uncertain. Sequencing was done on a sample of peripheral blood. This clonotype originated in a man older than 75 with acute or convalescent COVID-19. In nucleotides, the sequence is TGTGCCAGTAGTCGGGGTTCGATCGGTAATCAGCCCCAGCATTTT. Its protein reads: CASSRGSIGNQPQHF.